This entry lists 32 T cell receptor beta chains sequenced from one sample in a study of shared clonotypes between healthy human individuals. Repertoires were generated with immunoSEQ multiplex PCR, while TCRdb's copy carries only in-frame clones and drops some. The top ten clones hold about 12% of a sample with about 490,000 clones, 70% to 80% of them seen once. Sequenced material: PBMCs. These receptors originate from a woman in her thirties or forties in good health. Some clones in this sample may be carry-over from other donors' samples.

The genes are TRBV5-4 and TRBJ2-2, with 11 bases lining up with TRBD1. CDR3 size: 14 residues. The V and J ends lost 3 bases and 6 bases, in that order; junction bases with no gene match: 1. Germline values: CDR1 SGHNT, CDR2 YYREEE (reference sequence). The DNA of the CDR3 is TGTGCCAGCAGCTCGGGACAGGGGGCCGGGGAGCTGTTTTTT. This encodes CASSSGQGAGELFF.

The chain combines TRBV9 with TRBJ2-7; no reliable D call. The germline V and J ends were trimmed by 4 bases and 0 bases, with 8 bases remaining between them. This CDR3 region has 13 residues. CDR1 and CDR2 from the germline V gene are SGDLS and YYNGEE. This chain's CDR3 is CASSNRPSYEQYF. For the CDR3, the DNA is TGTGCCAGCAGCAACCGGCCCTCCTACGAGCAGTACTTC.

V and J are TRBV5-8 and TRBJ2-1; a possible D gene is TRBD2 (6 bases). With 4 bases removed from V and 9 bases from J, the gap between germline ends came to 20 bases. The CDR3 sequence is 15 residues long. Per germline, CDR1 SGHTS and CDR2 YDEGEE. The CDR3 reads CASSPWNREKGEQFF. CDR3 nucleotides: TGTGCCAGCAGCCCGTGGAATCGGGAGAAGGGTGAGCAGTTCTTC. The full variable domain, its missing parts supplied by reference TRBV5-8 and TRBJ2-1, is EAGVTQSPTHLIKTRGQQATLRCSPISGHTSVYWYQQALGLGLQFLLWYDEGEERNRGNFPPRFSGRQFPNYSSELNVNALELEDSALYLCASSPWNREKGEQFFGPGTRLTVL.

This chain links TRBV25-1 with TRBJ1-1; D is uncertain. Per the germline V gene, CDR1 is MGHDK and CDR2 is SYGVNS. V shed 3 bases and J shed 1 base, with 6 bases lying between them. The CDR3 extends over 13 amino acids. CDR3 loop: CASSEVTNTEAFF. DNA of the CDR3: TGTGCCAGCAGTGAGGTTACGAACACTGAAGCTTTCTTT.

The chain employs TRBV11-1 and TRBJ2-2; unclear D gene. Germline CDR1 reads SGHAT; CDR2 reads FQDESV (reference sequence). Trimming took 1 base from V and 5 from J, leaving 11 bases between them. CDR3 length equals 15 residues. The CDR3 sequence is CASSLVGLGTGELFF. CDR3 in DNA: TGTGCCAGCAGCTTAGTCGGTCTGGGAACCGGGGAGCTGTTTTTT.

The chain combines TRBV5-1 with TRBJ2-7; TRBD1 matches 7 bases. The CDR3 length is 15 residues. Germline V CDR1 and CDR2: SGHRS, YFSETQ. Trimming cost V 4 bases and J 2 bases; bases outside gene matches: 9. The CDR3 DNA is TGCGCCAGCAGCCAGTGCGACAGGGCGACCTACGAGCAGTACTTC. It codes for CASSQCDRATYEQYF.

This chain joins TRBV5-1 and TRBJ2-1, with 10 positions matching TRBD2. The V gene end was trimmed by 5 bases and the J gene end by 2 bases; junction bases not matched to a gene: 4. This CDR3 spans 15 amino acids. Germline V gives CDR1 SGHRS, CDR2 YFSETQ. The CDR3 DNA sequence: TGCGCCAGCAGATTAGGGACTAGCGCCTACAATGAGCAGTTCTTC. It translates to CASRLGTSAYNEQFF.

A note on this clone: The identical CDR3 is also encoded by other nucleotide sequences in the sample. The chain combines TRBV30 with TRBJ2-3; D tentatively fits TRBD1 or TRBD2 (5 bases each). V shed 5 bases and J shed 0 bases, with 6 bases lying between them. This CDR3 spans 12 amino acids. CDR1 is GTSNPN and CDR2 is SVGIG in the germline V gene (reference sequence). CDR3 nucleotide sequence: TGTGCCTGGGGGGGAAGCACAGATACGCAGTATTTT. Translated: CAWGGSTDTQYF.

Points on this clone: The likely explanation is a read error, given a far larger clone one base away. The rearrangement joins TRBV11-3 to TRBJ2-2; maybe TRBD1 (5 bases). V was trimmed by 3 bases and J by 1 base, leaving 6 bases between them. Germline-derived CDR1 and CDR2 are SGHNT and YENEEA. The CDR3 covers 14 residues. CDR3 in amino acids: CASSFDRNTGELFF. The CDR3 nucleotides read TGTGCCAGCAGCTTCGACAGGAACACCGGGGAGCTGTTTTTT.

V is TRBV23-1 and J is TRBJ2-1, with 10 bases aligning to TRBD1. TRBV23-1 is given ORF status, its function remaining uncertain. This CDR3 has 20 residues. V was clipped by 1 base and J by 5 bases; unmatched bases: 17. CDR3 loop: CASSQLDWNTGQGEDNEQFF. The CDR3 nucleotides read TGCGCCAGCAGTCAATTGGATTGGAACACAGGACAGGGGGAGGACAATGAGCAGTTCTTC.

CDR3 in DNA: TGTGCCAGCGGAAGAGCAAATGAGCAGTTCTTC. Translating gives CASGRANEQFF. This chain uses TRBV5-6 with TRBJ2-1; D is undetermined. Trimming left V 7 bases short and J 7 bases short, with 9 bases between. Looked up from germline, CDR1 is SGHDT and CDR2 is YYEEEE. CDR3 length: 11 residues.

J is TRBJ2-1 and V is TRBV5-1; 7 bases line up with TRBD1. CDR3 length: 14 amino acids. CDR1 SGHRS and CDR2 YFSETQ come from the germline V gene. V was clipped by 7 bases and J by 5 bases; unmatched bases: 9. The CDR3 reads CASRDRGPNNEQFF. The CDR3 DNA follows: TGCGCCAGCCGGGACAGAGGGCCTAACAATGAGCAGTTCTTC.

This chain links TRBV27 with TRBJ2-2, with 11 bases fitting TRBD2. The CDR3 is 16 amino acids. V was clipped by 6 bases and J by 6 bases; unmatched bases: 9. Germline V gives CDR1 MNHEY, CDR2 SMNVEV (reference sequence). CDR3 sequence (DNA): TGTGCCAGCAGACTAGCGGGAGAGGAAATGGCCGGGGAGCTGTTTTTT. This gives the protein CASRLAGEEMAGELFF.

This clone occurred a few times. The genes are TRBV11-2 and TRBJ2-2; tentative D call: TRBD2 (5 bases). Germline assignment: CDR1 SGHAT and CDR2 FQNNGV. Trimming left V 5 bases short and J 6 bases short, with 10 bases between. The CDR3 runs 13 residues. This CDR3 is CASSPAVAGELFF. The CDR3 DNA reads as TGTGCCAGCAGCCCAGCGGTGGCCGGGGAGCTGTTTTTT.

The CDR3 sequence: CASSFAGGLADNEQFF. In nucleotides, the CDR3 is TGTGCCAGCAGCTTCGCAGGGGGACTAGCGGACAATGAGCAGTTCTTC. This chain uses TRBV11-3 with TRBJ2-1; 11 nucleotides line up with TRBD2. CDR1 SGHNT and CDR2 YENEEA come from the germline V gene. V trimming: 3 bases; J trimming: 5 bases; junction bases outside the gene matches: 6. The CDR3 totals 16 residues.

This clone has a handful of counts. This sample also contains other DNA sequences that code for the same CDR3. The J gene is TRBJ1-5, the V gene TRBV4-1; no clear D. CDR3 length: 15 amino acids. From germline, CDR1 is MGHRA and CDR2 YSYEKL. The germline V and J ends were trimmed by 0 bases and 3 bases, with 9 bases remaining between them. The CDR3 DNA is TGCGCCAGCAGCCAAGATTACCCTTACAATCAGCCCCAGCATTTT. Its translation: CASSQDYPYNQPQHF.

The V gene is TRBV15, the J gene TRBJ2-7, with 10 bases identical to TRBD2. Trimming took 1 base from V and 5 from J; bases not matched to a gene: 8. This CDR3 has 16 residues. Germline assignment: CDR1 LNHNV and CDR2 YYDKDF (reference sequence). The CDR3 sequence: CATSRALAGALDEQYF. The CDR3 coding sequence is TGTGCCACCAGCAGAGCCCTAGCGGGAGCCTTGGACGAGCAGTACTTC.

The gene calls are TRBV5-1 and TRBJ2-1; D may be TRBD1 (5 bases). CDR1 is SGHRS and CDR2 is YFSETQ in the germline V gene. The germline V and J ends were trimmed by 0 bases and 3 bases, with 7 bases remaining between them. The CDR3 has 14 amino acids. CDR3 sequence: CASSLGQNYNEQFF. The DNA of the CDR3 is TGCGCCAGCAGCTTGGGACAGAACTACAATGAGCAGTTCTTC.

V usage is TRBV7-9 and J usage is TRBJ2-2; perhaps TRBD1 as D (6 bases). The CDR3 is 15 amino acids. V shed 2 bases and J shed 8 bases, with 15 bases lying between them. CDR1 and CDR2 (germline): SEHNR, FQNEAQ (reference sequence). CDR3 in DNA: TGTGCCAGCAGCTTATGGGGGCCCCCCGCGGGGGAGCTGTTTTTT. This gives the protein CASSLWGPPAGELFF.

Points on this clone: The sample carries other DNA sequences with the same CDR3. The rearrangement uses TRBV28 and TRBJ2-7; the D is unclear. The CDR3 runs to 11 residues. V was clipped by 4 bases and J by 2 bases, with 3 bases between them. Per the germline V gene, CDR1 is MDHEN and CDR2 is SYDVKM. The CDR3 sequence is CASSSPYEQYF. The DNA for the CDR3 is TGTGCCAGCAGTTCCCCCTACGAGCAGTACTTC.

The gene calls are TRBV11-3 and TRBJ2-3; 9 bases align to TRBD2. The CDR3 is 15 residues long. V was pared by 3 bases and J by 4 bases, with 5 bases of the junction left unmatched. Germline V gives CDR1 SGHNT, CDR2 YENEEA. CDR3 coding DNA: TGTGCCAGCAGCTTTGCGGGAGGGGGGGCAGATACGCAGTATTTT. Its protein is CASSFAGGGADTQYF.

This chain uses TRBV7-9 with TRBJ1-2; 9 positions agree with TRBD1. The CDR3 contains 14 residues. Germline CDR1 reads SEHNR; CDR2 reads FQNEAQ (reference sequence). Germline trimming cut 6 bases from V and 3 bases from J; bases unmatched to any gene: 5. The CDR3 loop reads CASRGTGWDYGYTF. The CDR3 bases are TGTGCCAGCAGGGGGACAGGGTGGGACTATGGCTACACCTTC.

The rearrangement joins TRBV5-1 to TRBJ2-2; D is perhaps TRBD1 (6 bases). This CDR3 has 17 residues. Per the germline V gene, CDR1 is SGHRS and CDR2 is YFSETQ. V lost 3 bases to trimming and J lost 2 bases, with 17 bases between them. The CDR3 DNA reads TGCGCCAGCAGCTCAAACCCGGACAGACCAAACACCGGGGAGCTGTTTTTT. Amino acids: CASSSNPDRPNTGELFF. Full variable domain (missing parts from reference TRBV5-1 and TRBJ2-2): KAGVTQTPRYLIKTRGQQVTLSCSPISGHRSVSWYQQTPGQGLQFLFEYFSETQRNKGNFPGRFSGRQFSNSRSEMNVSTLELGDSALYLCASSSNPDRPNTGELFFGEGSRLTVL.

The chain carries TRBV4-1 and TRBJ2-3; D remains unclear. Germline loops: CDR1 MGHRA, CDR2 YSYEKL. V lost 4 bases and J 0 bases, leaving 8 bases between the germline ends. The length of the CDR3 is 14 residues. Here the CDR3 reads CASSRPSSTDTQYF. The CDR3 nucleotides are TGCGCCAGCAGCCGCCCATCTAGCACAGATACGCAGTATTTT.

This chain uses TRBV9 with TRBJ1-1; possibly TRBD1 for D (6 bases). V gave up 0 bases and J gave up 5 bases, with 17 bases separating them. Germline CDR1 SGDLS, CDR2 YYNGEE. This CDR3 spans 16 amino acids. The DNA of the CDR3 is TGTGCCAGCAGCGTAGAGGGGGGCGTCAGGGAGACTGAAGCTTTCTTT. It translates to CASSVEGGVRETEAFF.

This clone was recorded many times. The chain employs TRBV5-6 and TRBJ1-2; TRBD1 is a possible D gene (5 bases). Germline V lookup: CDR1 SGHDT, CDR2 YYEEEE. Trimming removed 1 base at V and 3 bases at J, with 7 bases between. The CDR3 covers 13 residues. The CDR3 bases are TGTGCCAGCAGCTTGTGGGACCACTATGGCTACACCTTC. Translating gives CASSLWDHYGYTF.

This chain uses TRBV7-9 with TRBJ1-1; weak D call: TRBD1 (5 bases). CDR1 is SEHNR, CDR2 FQNEAQ, per germline (reference sequence). Trimming left V 1 base short and J 4 bases short, with 13 bases between. The CDR3 extends over 15 amino acids. CDR3 nucleotide sequence: TGTGCCAGCAGCTTAGTTGGGGGTGTGGGCACTGAAGCTTTCTTT. This sequence encodes CASSLVGGVGTEAFF.

The chain employs TRBV19 and TRBJ1-2; a weak D match, TRBD1 (5 bases). The germline V gene encodes CDR1 LNHDA and CDR2 SQIVND (reference sequence). Trimming took 1 base from V and 7 from J, leaving 13 bases between them. The CDR3 sequence is 14 residues long. The CDR3 DNA sequence: TGTGCCAGTAGTATAGTGCAGGGCAGCGGTGGCTACACCTTC. It encodes CASSIVQGSGGYTF.

This sequence joins TRBV11-2 and TRBJ2-1, with D possibly matching TRBD1 (5 bases). The CDR3 sequence is 17 residues long. Trimming left V 5 bases short and J 0 bases short, with 17 bases between. Germline lookup yields CDR1 SGHAT and CDR2 FQNNGV. The CDR3 DNA follows: TGTGCCAGCAGCCCCCCCCTGGGGCGACCCTCCTACAATGAGCAGTTCTTC. As protein: CASSPPLGRPSYNEQFF.

This chain links TRBV27 with TRBJ2-2, with 7 nucleotides matching TRBD2. Trimming at V came to 8 bases and at J to 1 base, leaving 10 bases not matched to a gene. This CDR3 comprises 16 residues. Germline values: CDR1 MNHEY, CDR2 SMNVEV (reference sequence). The CDR3 sequence: CASGRGAGLNTGELFF. In DNA, the CDR3 is TGTGCCAGCGGGAGGGGAGCGGGACTGAACACCGGGGAGCTGTTTTTT.

CDR3 sequence (DNA): TGTGCCAGCAGCTTACGTCTAGATACGCAGTATTTT. This sequence encodes CASSLRLDTQYF. This sequence joins TRBV7-9 and TRBJ2-3; D is unresolved. The CDR3 consists of 12 residues. The V end lost 2 bases, the J end lost 5 bases, and 5 bases lay between the germline ends. Looked up from germline, CDR1 is SEHNR and CDR2 is FQNEAQ (reference sequence).

As concerns this clone: The same CDR3 also results from other DNA sequences found in this sample. The rearrangement uses TRBV18 and TRBJ2-5, with D possibly TRBD2 on 5 matching bases. V was trimmed by 2 bases and J by 4 bases, leaving 8 bases between them. The CDR3 consists of 13 residues. CDR1 KGHSH and CDR2 LQKENI come from the germline V gene. This CDR3 is CASSPGLGETQYF. DNA for the CDR3: TGTGCCAGCTCACCAGGACTCGGAGAGACCCAGTACTTC.